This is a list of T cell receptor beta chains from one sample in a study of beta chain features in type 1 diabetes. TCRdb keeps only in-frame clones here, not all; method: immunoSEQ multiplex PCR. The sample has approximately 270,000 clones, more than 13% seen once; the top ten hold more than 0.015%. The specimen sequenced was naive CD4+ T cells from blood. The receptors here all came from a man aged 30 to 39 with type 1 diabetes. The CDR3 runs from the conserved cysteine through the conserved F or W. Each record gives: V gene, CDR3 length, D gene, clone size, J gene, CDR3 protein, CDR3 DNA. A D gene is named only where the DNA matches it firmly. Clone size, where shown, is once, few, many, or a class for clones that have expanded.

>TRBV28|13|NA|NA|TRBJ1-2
CASSYNPVYGYTF
TGTGCCAGCAGTTACAATCCTGTCTATGGCTACACCTTC
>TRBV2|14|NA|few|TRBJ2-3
CASSVSGVGDTQYF
TGTGCCAGCAGTGTATCGGGGGTTGGGGACACGCAGTATTTT
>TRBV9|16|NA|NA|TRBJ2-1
CASSVAGTPGVNEQFF
TGTGCCAGCAGCGTAGCTGGGACCCCGGGGGTAAATGAGCAGTTCTTC
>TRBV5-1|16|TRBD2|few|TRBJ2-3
CASSRGTGGPSDTQYF
TGCGCCAGCAGCCGCGGAACGGGAGGGCCATCAGATACGCAGTATTTT
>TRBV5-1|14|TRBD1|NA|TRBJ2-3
CASTKAGTADTQYF
TGCGCCAGCACTAAGGCAGGGACAGCAGATACGCAGTATTTT
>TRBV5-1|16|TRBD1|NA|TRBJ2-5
CASSHPGTGGPGTQYF
TGCGCCAGCAGCCACCCCGGGACAGGGGGCCCTGGGACCCAGTACTTC
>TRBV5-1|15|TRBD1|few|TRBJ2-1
CASSPQGISYNEQFF
TGCGCCAGCAGCCCACAGGGGATCTCCTACAATGAGCAGTTCTTC
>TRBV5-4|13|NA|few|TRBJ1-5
CASGPGLNQPQHF
TGTGCCAGCGGACCAGGGTTGAACCAGCCCCAGCATTTT
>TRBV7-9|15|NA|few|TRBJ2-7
CASSRTVRLGYEQYF
TGTGCCAGCAGCCGGACAGTCCGATTGGGCTACGAGCAGTACTTC
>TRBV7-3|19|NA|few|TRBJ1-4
CASTSGRQGLKATNEKLFF
TGTGCCAGCACCTCAGGGCGTCAGGGGCTAAAGGCAACTAATGAAAAACTGTTTTTT
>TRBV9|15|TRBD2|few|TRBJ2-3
CASSAIAGEGDTQYF
TGTGCCAGCAGCGCCATAGCGGGAGAAGGAGATACGCAGTATTTT
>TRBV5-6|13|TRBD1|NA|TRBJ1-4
CASSLLGGEKLFF
TGTGCCAGCAGCTTGCTAGGGGGCGAAAAACTGTTTTTT
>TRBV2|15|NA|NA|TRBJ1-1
CASSELPLSGTEAFF
TGTGCCAGCAGTGAATTACCTTTGTCGGGCACTGAAGCTTTCTTT
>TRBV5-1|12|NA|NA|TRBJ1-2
CASSLDSTGYTF
TGCGCCAGCAGCTTGGACAGCACCGGCTACACCTTC
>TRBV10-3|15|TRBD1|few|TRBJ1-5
CAISSGTGDGQPQHF
TGTGCCATCAGCTCCGGGACAGGGGATGGGCAGCCCCAGCATTTT
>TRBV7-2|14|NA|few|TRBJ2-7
CASSSRNSDYEQYF
TGTGCCAGCAGCTCCAGGAACAGTGATTACGAGCAGTACTTC
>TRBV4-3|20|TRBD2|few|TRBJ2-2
CASSRAGTSGIGGPRGELFF
TGCGCCAGCAGCCGGGCCGGGACTAGCGGGATAGGTGGGCCCCGCGGGGAGCTGTTTTTT
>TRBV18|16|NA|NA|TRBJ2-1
CASSPLRGSSYNEQFF
TGTGCCAGCTCACCACTTAGGGGAAGCTCCTACAATGAGCAGTTCTTC
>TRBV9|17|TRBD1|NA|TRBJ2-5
CASSVGPGQGWLETQYF
TGTGCCAGCAGCGTAGGGCCGGGACAGGGATGGTTGGAGACCCAGTACTTC
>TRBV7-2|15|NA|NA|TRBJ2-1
CASSFSSVSYNEQFF
TGTGCCAGCAGCTTTTCTAGTGTCTCCTACAATGAGCAGTTCTTC
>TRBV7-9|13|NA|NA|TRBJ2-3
CASSLETRDTQYF
TGTGCCAGCAGCTTAGAGACTCGGGATACGCAGTATTTT
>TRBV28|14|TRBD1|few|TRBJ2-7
CASRPQGAAYEQYF
TGTGCCAGCAGGCCGCAGGGGGCAGCCTACGAGCAGTACTTC
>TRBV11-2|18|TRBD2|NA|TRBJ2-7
CASSPLRTSGRNRYEQYF
TGTGCCAGCAGCCCACTTAGGACTAGCGGGAGGAATAGGTACGAGCAGTACTTC
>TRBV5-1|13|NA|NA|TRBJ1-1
CASSSYRATEAFF
TGCGCCAGCAGCTCTTACAGGGCCACTGAAGCTTTCTTT
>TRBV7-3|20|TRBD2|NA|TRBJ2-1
CASSSPSRGGRAISYNEQFF
TGTGCCAGCAGCTCCCCCTCACGGGGCGGGAGGGCCATATCCTACAATGAGCAGTTCTTC
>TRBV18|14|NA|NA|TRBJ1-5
CASSPQTEDQPQHF
TGTGCCAGCTCACCACAGACCGAGGATCAGCCCCAGCATTTT
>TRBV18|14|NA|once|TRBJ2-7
CASSPTSLPYEQYF
TGTGCCAGCTCACCGACTAGTCTGCCTTACGAGCAGTACTTC
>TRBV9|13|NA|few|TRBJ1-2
CASGALGNYGYTF
TGTGCCAGCGGGGCGCTCGGGAACTATGGCTACACCTTC
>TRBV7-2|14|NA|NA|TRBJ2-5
CASSLSPSVETQYF
TGTGCCAGCAGCTTATCTCCTAGCGTAGAGACCCAGTACTTC
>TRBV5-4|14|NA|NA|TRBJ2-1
CASSLRLADNEQFF
TGTGCCAGCAGCTTAAGGCTAGCCGACAATGAGCAGTTCTTC
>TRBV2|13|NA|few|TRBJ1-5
CASSAPAGGPQHF
TGTGCCAGCAGTGCTCCTGCCGGGGGGCCCCAGCATTTT
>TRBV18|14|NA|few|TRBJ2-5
CASSPPSHKETQYF
TGTGCCAGCTCACCACCCTCCCACAAAGAGACCCAGTACTTC
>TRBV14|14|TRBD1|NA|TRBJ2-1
CASSRDRASNEQFF
TGTGCCAGCAGCCGGGACAGGGCATCCAATGAGCAGTTCTTC
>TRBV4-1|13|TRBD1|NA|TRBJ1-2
CASSPPGQHGYTF
TGCGCCAGCAGCCCACCGGGACAGCATGGCTACACCTTC
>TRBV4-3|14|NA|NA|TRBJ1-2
CASSQEHGGYGYTF
TGCGCCAGCAGCCAAGAGCACGGGGGCTATGGCTACACCTTC
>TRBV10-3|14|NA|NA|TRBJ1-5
CAISEQASNQPQHF
TGTGCCATCAGCGAACAGGCAAGCAATCAGCCCCAGCATTTT
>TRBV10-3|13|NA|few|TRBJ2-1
CAHRDTSYNEQFF
TGTGCCCACCGGGACACCTCCTACAATGAGCAGTTCTTC
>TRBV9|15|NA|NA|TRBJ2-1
CASSSDGMRANEQFF
TGTGCCAGCAGCTCAGACGGTATGAGGGCGAATGAGCAGTTCTTC
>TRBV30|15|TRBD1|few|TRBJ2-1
CAWSVTGTGVNEQFF
TGTGCCTGGAGTGTCACCGGGACAGGGGTCAATGAGCAGTTCTTC
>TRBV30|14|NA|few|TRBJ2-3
CAWKRDWGTDTQYF
TGTGCCTGGAAACGGGACTGGGGCACAGATACGCAGTATTTT
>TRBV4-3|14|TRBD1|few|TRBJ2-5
CASSQQGAGETQYF
TGCGCCAGCAGCCAACAGGGGGCCGGAGAGACCCAGTACTTC
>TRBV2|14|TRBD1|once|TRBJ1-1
CASSEGQGHTEAFF
TGTGCCAGCAGTGAGGGACAGGGTCACACTGAAGCTTTCTTT
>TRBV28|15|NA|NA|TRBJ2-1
CASSLPGREYNEQFF
TGTGCCAGCAGTTTACCAGGGCGGGAATACAATGAGCAGTTCTTC
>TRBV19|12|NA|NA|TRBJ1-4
CASNRLNEKLFF
TGTGCCAGTAACAGGCTTAATGAAAAACTGTTTTTT
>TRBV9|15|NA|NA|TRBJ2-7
CASSVGATPSYEQYF
TGTGCCAGCAGCGTAGGCGCGACACCCTCCTACGAGCAGTACTTC
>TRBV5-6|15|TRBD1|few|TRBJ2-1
CASSYRDRTYNEQFF
TGTGCCAGCAGCTACCGGGACAGGACCTACAATGAGCAGTTCTTC
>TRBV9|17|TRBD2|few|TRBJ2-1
CASSVAPLAGGQNEQFF
TGTGCCAGCAGCGTTGCCCCTCTTGCGGGAGGGCAGAATGAGCAGTTCTTC
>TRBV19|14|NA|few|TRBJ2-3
CASSITHSTDTQYF
TGTGCCAGTAGTATCACTCACTCCACAGATACGCAGTATTTT
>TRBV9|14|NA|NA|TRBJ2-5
CASSFQVGEETQYF
TGTGCCAGCAGCTTCCAGGTGGGAGAGGAGACCCAGTACTTC
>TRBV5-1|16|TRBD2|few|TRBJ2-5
CASSSSGLAGQETQYF
TGCGCCAGCAGCTCCTCGGGACTAGCGGGACAAGAGACCCAGTACTTC
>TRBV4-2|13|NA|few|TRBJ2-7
CASSQRSGDEQYF
TGTGCCAGCAGCCAACGATCGGGGGACGAGCAGTACTTC
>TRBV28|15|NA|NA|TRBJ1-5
CAARTEADLVRPQHF
TGTGCCGCCCGAACCGAAGCGGATCTCGTGCGGCCCCAGCATTTT
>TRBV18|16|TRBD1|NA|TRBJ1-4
CASSRRQGPSNEKLFF
TGTGCCAGCTCACGACGACAGGGTCCGAGTAATGAAAAACTGTTTTTT
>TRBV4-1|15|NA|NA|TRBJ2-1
CASSSTGLRDHEQFF
TGCGCCAGCAGCTCGACGGGACTTCGTGACCATGAGCAGTTCTTC
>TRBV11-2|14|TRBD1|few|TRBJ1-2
CASSPDRGLYGYTF
TGTGCCAGCAGCCCGGACAGGGGGCTTTATGGCTACACCTTC
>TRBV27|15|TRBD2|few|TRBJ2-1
CASSLTSGTYNEQFF
TGTGCCAGCAGCCTAACTAGCGGGACCTACAATGAGCAGTTCTTC
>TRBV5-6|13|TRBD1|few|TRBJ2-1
CASSFDREGEQFF
TGTGCCAGCAGCTTTGACAGGGAAGGTGAGCAGTTCTTC
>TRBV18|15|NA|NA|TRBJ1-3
CASSPTTSSGNTIYF
TGTGCCAGCTCACCTACGACTAGCTCTGGAAACACCATATATTTT
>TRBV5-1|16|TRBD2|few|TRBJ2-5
CASSRSGRGMMETQYF
TGCGCCAGCAGCCGTAGCGGGAGAGGAATGATGGAGACCCAGTACTTC